Reported below is one T cell receptor (beta chain). What it recognizes is unknown. MiXCR was run by TCRdb on the 5' RACE reads, yielding one entry per CDR3 protein. Found here are about 54,000 distinct CDR3 sequences, roughly 15% of them singletons; the top ten hold about 2.2%. The CDR3 extends over 13 amino acids. V was cut by 8 bases and J by 0 bases, with 12 bases left in between. Germline V gives CDR1 SGHRS, CDR2 YFSETQ. CD25-based Treg depletion was applied to purified naive CD4+ T cells. The study, taken as a whole, reports: Tumor Treg TCRs overlapped most with tumor naive CD4+ cells. Tumor memory CD4+ T cell TCR gene usage was found to cluster with blood and lymph node memory CD4+ cells and with lymph node naive CD4+ cells.

The receptor was derived from a female donor with breast cancer. This rearrangement joins TRBV5-1 to TRBJ2-7, with D possibly matching TRBD2 (5 bases). The material sequenced was naive CD4+ T cells sorted from blood. Documented subset: naive CD4+ T cells, CD4+CD45RA+CD25-. The CDR3 spells CASSARGSYEQYF. The DNA for the CDR3 is TGCGCCAGTAGTGCCCGGGGCTCCTACGAGCAGTACTTC.